This T cell receptor (beta chain) was sequenced for a study of T cell repertoires in cytomegalovirus infection. Notes on the study in general: CMV-specific TCR beta clonotypes restricted by HLA-C were the ones dominating the ex vivo response.

TCRdb re-called the reads with MiXCR, one entry per CDR3 protein. This sample yields around 490,000 distinct CDR3 sequences, of which about a quarter are seen a single time; less than 15% belongs to the top ten. The CDR3 has 15 amino acids. From germline, CDR1 is SEHNR and CDR2 FQNEAQ (reference sequence). Trimming stripped 5 bases from V and 0 bases from J, with 13 bases between. This clonotype was picked up a small number of times. As yet, its antigen is unknown. The chain employs TRBV7-9 and TRBJ1-1; no clear D. This TCR was recovered from a human donor in good health (CMV status not recorded). Some clones in this sample may be carry-over from other donors' samples. Sequencing used PBMCs. The CDR3 DNA reads TGTGCCAGCAGCCCTAGTGTCAGTTTGAACACTGAAGCTTTCTTT. Its translation is CASSPSVSLNTEAFF.